This TCR beta chain was sequenced during a study of blood T cell repertoires in COVID-19. At the level of the study: In each case, the material was cDNA or gDNA derived from T cells, B-cell-depleted T cells, or PBMCs.

The data were produced by immunoSEQ multiplex PCR, yet TCRdb's version contains in-frame clones alone and is incomplete. The sample records 150,000 to 200,000 clones, 80% to 85% being singletons. Self-reported history from a screening survey and questionnaire set each donor's cohort. In its sample, this clone was seen a few times. The sample consisted of PBMCs or T cells enriched from blood (not recorded which). This TCR came from an older woman who had recovered from COVID-19.

The CDR3 coding sequence is TGTGCCAGCAGCTTAGAACCCACGGGGGGGGCCCAGTACTTC. Translated, it gives CASSLEPTGGAQYF. The chain combines TRBV11-2 with TRBJ2-5, with 8 bases lining up with TRBD2. V shed 0 bases and J 9 bases; nucleotides not matched to a gene: 6. CDR3 size: 14 residues. Germline lookup yields CDR1 SGHAT and CDR2 FQNNGV.